This is a list of T cell receptor beta chains from one sample in a study of post-analysis software for immune sequencing data. MiXCR, applied by TCRdb to the PCR reads, yields one record per CDR3 protein. In the table there are roughly 580,000 distinct CDR3 sequences, roughly 47% of which are singletons. The sequencing sample was made of blood. The receptors shown here come from a girl aged 5-17 years with multiple sclerosis. Each CDR3 is given with its conserved first and last residue. The order of the fields is clone size, V gene, D gene, J gene, CDR3 DNA, CDR3 protein. A D gene is named only where the DNA matches it firmly. Some rows mark clone size as missing; the rest say once, few, many or name a class of expanded clone.

>few|TRBV7-2|TRBD2|TRBJ2-5
TGTGCCAGCAGCTTAGAAGGGCTGCGGGGGGGGAAAGAGACCCAGTACTTC
CASSLEGLRGGKETQYF
>.|TRBV5-1|TRBD2|TRBJ2-5
TGCGCCAGCAGCTTCAGCGGGGCCGAGGTCTTAGAGCAGTACTTC
CASSFSGAEVLEQYF
>.|TRBV12-3/TRBV12-4|.|TRBJ2-7
TGTGCCAGCAAGAGGTATGAGCCTGACAGATATTTCTACGAGCAGTACTTC
CASKRYEPDRYFYEQYF
>.|TRBV6-4|.|TRBJ2-3
TGTGCCAGCAGTGAAGCAACGGGGACAGATACGCAGTATTTT
CASSEATGTDTQYF
>.|TRBV12-3/TRBV12-4|.|TRBJ2-6
TGTGCCAGCAGTCTATCGGAACAGGGTTTCTCTGGGGCCAACGTCCTGACTTTC
CASSLSEQGFSGANVLTF
>few|TRBV20-1|.|TRBJ1-2
TGCAGTGCTTTTCCCCCTAATGGCTACACCTTC
CSAFPPNGYTF
>few|TRBV15|.|TRBJ2-1
TGTGCCACCAGCAGAGATACAGGGGAGCAGTTCTTC
CATSRDTGEQFF
>few|TRBV10-3|.|TRBJ2-3
TGTGCCATCGGGACGGAGGAAGGTGATACGCAGTATTTT
CAIGTEEGDTQYF
>.|TRBV28|TRBD1|TRBJ1-5
TGTGCCAGCAGTGCCACGACAGGGCGGACAAATCAGCCCCAGCATTTT
CASSATTGRTNQPQHF
>.|TRBV7-2|.|TRBJ2-1
TGTGCCAGCAGAATGCCGGGTCCTAATGTGTATGAGCAGTTCTTC
CASRMPGPNVYEQFF
>.|TRBV7-2|.|TRBJ2-7
TGTGCCAGCAGCATTCGACAGTCGCCGTACGAGCAGTACTTC
CASSIRQSPYEQYF
>.|TRBV3-1|.|TRBJ2-1
TGTGCCAGCAGCCCGGGGGAGAATTACAATGAGCAGTTCTTC
CASSPGENYNEQFF
>.|TRBV10-2|.|TRBJ2-1
TGCGCCAGCAGAACGACGAGTTTAGACAATGAGCAGTTCTTC
CASRTTSLDNEQFF
>once|TRBV28|.|TRBJ1-1
TGTGCCAGCAGTTCCCGCAGGGTCACTGAAGCTTTCTTT
CASSSRRVTEAFF
>.|TRBV10-3|TRBD1|TRBJ2-5
TGTGCCATCAGAGCGGGACAGGGGGTCGAAGAGACCCGGTACTTC
CAIRAGQGVEETRYF
>.|TRBV12-3/TRBV12-4|TRBD1|TRBJ2-7
TGTGCCAGCATTGCGACCGGGACAGCCGCCTACAATGAGCAGTACTTC
CASIATGTAAYNEQYF
>.|TRBV7-2|.|TRBJ1-5
TGTGCCAGCAGCTTAGCGGTCTGGGGAAATCAGCCCCAGCATTTT
CASSLAVWGNQPQHF
>.|TRBV27|TRBD2|TRBJ2-5
TGTGCCAGTAGTAGAGGGACTAGCGGGAGTAAAGAGCAGTACTTC
CASSRGTSGSKEQYF
>.|TRBV4-1|.|TRBJ1-3
TGCGCCAGCAGCCAAGATCCATCAGGTGGAAACACCATATATTTT
CASSQDPSGGNTIYF
>.|TRBV7-9|.|TRBJ2-7
TGTGCCAGCAGCATAGCGGCGGGGACCTACGAGCAGTACTTC
CASSIAAGTYEQYF
>.|TRBV5-1|.|TRBJ2-3
TGCGCCAGCAGCTTAGGGAGTACCCAAACGGATACGCAGTATTTT
CASSLGSTQTDTQYF
>.|TRBV12-3/TRBV12-4|TRBD2|TRBJ2-7
TGTGCCAGCAGAATAGGACTAGCGTCAAAAGACGAGCAGTACTTC
CASRIGLASKDEQYF
>.|TRBV10-3|.|TRBJ1-4
TGTGCCATCAGGCCCGACATTGCGGAAAAACTGTTTTTT
CAIRPDIAEKLFF
>.|TRBV7-8|.|TRBJ2-1
TGTGCCAGCAGCCTTCGGAGACGCTCCTACAATGAGCAGTTCTTC
CASSLRRRSYNEQFF
>.|TRBV27|.|TRBJ1-2
TGTGCCAGCAGTGTCACGCAGGGACGGCGCTATGGCTACACCTTC
CASSVTQGRRYGYTF
>few|TRBV10-3|.|TRBJ1-1
TGTGCCATCGGGATGGGCCTCGAATCCGGAGCTTTCTTT
CAIGMGLESGAFF
>few|TRBV10-3|.|TRBJ2-4
TGTGCCATCAGTGAATATGGGGGCGTCATCCAGTACTTC
CAISEYGGVIQYF
>.|TRBV13|.|TRBJ1-1
TGTGCCAGCAGCCCAAGAAGGGTATCGGCTTTCTTT
CASSPRRVSAFF
>.|TRBV12-3/TRBV12-4|.|TRBJ2-7
TGTGCCAGCAGTTTGGGACATTACTACGAGCAGTACTTC
CASSLGHYYEQYF